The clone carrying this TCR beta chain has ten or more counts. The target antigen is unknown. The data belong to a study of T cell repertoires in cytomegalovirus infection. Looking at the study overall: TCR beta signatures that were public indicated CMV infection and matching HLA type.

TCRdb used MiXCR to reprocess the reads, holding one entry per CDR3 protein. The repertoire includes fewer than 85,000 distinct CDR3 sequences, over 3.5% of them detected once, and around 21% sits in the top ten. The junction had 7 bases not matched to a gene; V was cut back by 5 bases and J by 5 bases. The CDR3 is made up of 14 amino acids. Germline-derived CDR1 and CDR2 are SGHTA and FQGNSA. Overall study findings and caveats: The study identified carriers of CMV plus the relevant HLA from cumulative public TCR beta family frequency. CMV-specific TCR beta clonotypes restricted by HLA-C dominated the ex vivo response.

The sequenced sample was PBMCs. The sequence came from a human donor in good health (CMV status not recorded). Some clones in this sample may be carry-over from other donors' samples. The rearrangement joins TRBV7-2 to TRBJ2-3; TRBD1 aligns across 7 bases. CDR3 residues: CASSILQGRDTQYF. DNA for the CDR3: TGTGCCAGCAGCATCCTACAGGGGCGAGATACGCAGTATTTT.